The clone carrying this T cell receptor beta chain showed up just a few times. These data originate in a study of CD8 T cells in Susac syndrome. RNA in amounts of roughly 0.5 to 1 ug was reverse transcribed with random hexamers. One entry per CDR3 protein results from TCRdb running MiXCR on the immunoSEQ multiplex PCR reads. This table has roughly 150,000 distinct CDR3 sequences, 90% to 97% appearing once. Sequencing was done on a sample of CD4+ T cells from PBMCs. The clonotype was recovered from a human donor with Susac syndrome.

CDR3 amino acids: CASSGGQINSPLHF. In DNA form, the CDR3 reads TGTGCCAGCAGTGGGGGACAGATTAATTCACCCCTCCACTTT. This sequence joins TRBV25-1 and TRBJ1-6; 7 nucleotides line up with TRBD1. V dropped 4 bases and J dropped 6; count of bases not matched to a gene: 3. In germline, CDR1 is MGHDK, CDR2 SYGVNS. The CDR3 has 14 amino acids.